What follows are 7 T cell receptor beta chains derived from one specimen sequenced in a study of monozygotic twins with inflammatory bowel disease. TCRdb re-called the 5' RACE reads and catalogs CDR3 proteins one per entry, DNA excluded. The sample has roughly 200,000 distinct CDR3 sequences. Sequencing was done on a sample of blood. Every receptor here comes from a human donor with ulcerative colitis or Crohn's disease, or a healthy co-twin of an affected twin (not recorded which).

The CDR3 protein is CASRLQWGGNQPQHF. The J gene is TRBJ1-5, the V gene TRBV19; lacking DNA, the TRBD1 call made by TCRdb goes unchecked. CDR3 length equals 15 residues. Germline values: CDR1 LNHDA, CDR2 SQIVND (reference sequence).

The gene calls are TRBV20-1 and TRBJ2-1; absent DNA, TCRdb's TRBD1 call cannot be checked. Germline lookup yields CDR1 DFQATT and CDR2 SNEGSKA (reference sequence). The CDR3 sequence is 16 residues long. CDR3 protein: CSARAPSGEWYNEQFF.

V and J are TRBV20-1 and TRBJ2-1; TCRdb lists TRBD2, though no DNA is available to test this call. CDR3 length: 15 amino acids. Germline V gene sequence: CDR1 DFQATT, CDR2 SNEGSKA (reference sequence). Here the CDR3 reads CSARVGELNYNEQFF.

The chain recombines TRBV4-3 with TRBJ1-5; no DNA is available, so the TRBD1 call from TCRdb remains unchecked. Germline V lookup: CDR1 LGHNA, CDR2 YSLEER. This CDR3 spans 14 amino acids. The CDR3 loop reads CASSVTVSNQPQHF.

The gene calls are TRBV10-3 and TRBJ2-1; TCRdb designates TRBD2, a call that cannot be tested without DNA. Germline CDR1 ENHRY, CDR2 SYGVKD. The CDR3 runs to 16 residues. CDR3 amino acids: CAVADLRALKNNEQFF.

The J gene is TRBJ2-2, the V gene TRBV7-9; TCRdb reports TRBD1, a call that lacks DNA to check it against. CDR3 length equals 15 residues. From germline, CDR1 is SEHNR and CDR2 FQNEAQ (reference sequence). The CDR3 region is CASSDPGQETGELFF.

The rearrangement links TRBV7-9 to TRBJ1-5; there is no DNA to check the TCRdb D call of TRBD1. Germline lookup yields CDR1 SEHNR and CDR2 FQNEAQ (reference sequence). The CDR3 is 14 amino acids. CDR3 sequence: CASSLRGGDQPQHF.